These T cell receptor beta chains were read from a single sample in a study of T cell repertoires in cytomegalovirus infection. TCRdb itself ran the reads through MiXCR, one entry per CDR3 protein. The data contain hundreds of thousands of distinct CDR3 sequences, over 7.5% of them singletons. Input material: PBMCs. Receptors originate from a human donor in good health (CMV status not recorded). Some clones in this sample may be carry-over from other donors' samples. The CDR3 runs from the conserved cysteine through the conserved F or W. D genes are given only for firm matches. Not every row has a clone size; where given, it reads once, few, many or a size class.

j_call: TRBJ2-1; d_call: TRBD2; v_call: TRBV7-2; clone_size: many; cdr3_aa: CASSLVAGGYNEQFF; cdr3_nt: TGTGCCAGCAGCTTAGTAGCGGGGGGCTACAATGAGCAGTTCTTC
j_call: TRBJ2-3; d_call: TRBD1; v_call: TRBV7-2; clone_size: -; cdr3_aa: CASSFWDREEDTQYF; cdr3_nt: TGTGCCAGCAGCTTTTGGGACAGGGAAGAAGATACGCAGTATTTT
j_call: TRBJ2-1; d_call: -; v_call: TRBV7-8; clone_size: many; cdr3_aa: CASRSTNQKTGEQFF; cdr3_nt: TGTGCCAGCCGTTCGACTAACCAGAAGACAGGCGAGCAGTTCTTC
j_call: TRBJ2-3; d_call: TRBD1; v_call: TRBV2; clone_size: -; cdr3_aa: CASMIPGQGATDTQYF; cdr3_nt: TGTGCCAGCATGATACCGGGACAGGGGGCCACAGATACGCAGTATTTT
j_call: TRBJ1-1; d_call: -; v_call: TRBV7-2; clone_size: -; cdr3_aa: CASSLYGANTEAFF; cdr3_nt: TGTGCCAGCAGCTTATACGGGGCTAACACTGAAGCTTTCTTT
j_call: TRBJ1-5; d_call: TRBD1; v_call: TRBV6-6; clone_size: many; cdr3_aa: CASSYTGGRHQPQHF; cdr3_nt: TGTGCCAGCAGTTACACAGGGGGCAGGCATCAGCCCCAGCATTTT
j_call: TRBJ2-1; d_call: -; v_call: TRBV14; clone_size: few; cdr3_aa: CASSQDFAGFGRTRADEQFF; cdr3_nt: TGTGCCAGCAGCCAAGATTTTGCAGGGTTTGGTCGGACCCGGGCCGATGAGCAGTTCTTC
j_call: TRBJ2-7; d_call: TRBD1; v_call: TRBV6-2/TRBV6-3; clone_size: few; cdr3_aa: CASGEYRTGHEQYF; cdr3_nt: TGTGCCAGCGGGGAATACCGGACAGGCCACGAGCAGTACTTC
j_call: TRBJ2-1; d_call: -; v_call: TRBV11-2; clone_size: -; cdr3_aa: CASSLGGQPIREQFF; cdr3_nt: TGTGCCAGCAGCTTGGGAGGACAGCCGATACGGGAGCAGTTCTTC
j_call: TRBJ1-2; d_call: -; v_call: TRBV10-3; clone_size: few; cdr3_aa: CAISGSEGSYGYTF; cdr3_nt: TGTGCCATCAGTGGATCCGAGGGAAGCTATGGCTACACCTTC
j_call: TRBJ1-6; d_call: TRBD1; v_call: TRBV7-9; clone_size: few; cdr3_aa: CASTRGQENSPLHF; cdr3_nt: TGTGCCAGCACCAGAGGACAGGAGAATTCACCCCTCCACTTT
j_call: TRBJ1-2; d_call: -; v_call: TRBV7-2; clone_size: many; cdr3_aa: CASSLGEPHTF; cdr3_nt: TGTGCCAGCAGCTTAGGAGAACCGCACACCTTC
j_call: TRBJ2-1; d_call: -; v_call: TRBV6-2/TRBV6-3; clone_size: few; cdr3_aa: CASRRGGMGEQFF; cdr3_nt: TGTGCCAGCCGGCGGGGTGGGATGGGTGAGCAGTTCTTC
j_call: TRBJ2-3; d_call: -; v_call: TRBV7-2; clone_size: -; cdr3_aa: CASSLSGPSILNQPQYF; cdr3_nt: TGCGCCAGCAGCTTATCGGGGCCTTCAATTTTAAATCAGCCCCAGTATTTT
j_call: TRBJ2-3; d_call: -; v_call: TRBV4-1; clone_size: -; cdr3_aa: CASSQEVSTDTQYF; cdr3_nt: TGTGCCAGCAGCCAAGAGGTTAGCACAGATACGCAGTATTTT
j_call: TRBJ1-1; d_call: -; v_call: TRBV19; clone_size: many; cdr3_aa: CAVGDGMNTEAFF; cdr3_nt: TGTGCCGTCGGTGACGGGATGAACACTGAAGCTTTCTTT
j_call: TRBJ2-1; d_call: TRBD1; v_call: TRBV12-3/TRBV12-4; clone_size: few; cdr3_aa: CASMGQGAYNEQFF; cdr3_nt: TGTGCCAGCATGGGACAGGGTGCCTACAATGAGCAGTTCTTC
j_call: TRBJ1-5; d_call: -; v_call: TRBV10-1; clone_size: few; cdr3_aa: CATGAGDSNQPQHF; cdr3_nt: TGCGCCACCGGGGCGGGGGATAGCAATCAGCCCCAGCATTTT
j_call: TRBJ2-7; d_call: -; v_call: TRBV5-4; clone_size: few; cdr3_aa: CASSWATGYEQYF; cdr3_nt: TGTGCCAGCAGCTGGGCCACAGGATACGAGCAGTACTTC
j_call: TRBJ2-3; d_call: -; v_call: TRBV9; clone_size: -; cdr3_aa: CASSVSGHEGTQYF; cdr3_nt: TGTGCCAGCAGCGTTTCGGGCCACGAGGGTACGCAGTATTTT
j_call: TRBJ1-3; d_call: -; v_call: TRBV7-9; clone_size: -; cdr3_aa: CASSFLGVDGNTIYF; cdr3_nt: TGTGCCAGCAGCTTTTTGGGGGTCGACGGAAACACCATATATTTT
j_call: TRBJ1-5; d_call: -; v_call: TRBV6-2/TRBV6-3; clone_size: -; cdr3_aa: CASSYPTGQTSNQPQHF; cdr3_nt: TGTGCCAGCAGTTACCCCACTGGACAGACTAGCAATCAGCCCCAGCATTTT
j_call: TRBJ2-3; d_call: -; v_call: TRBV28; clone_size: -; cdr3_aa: CASSLRGSGTDTQYF; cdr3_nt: TGTGCCAGCAGTTTACGTGGGAGCGGCACAGATACGCAGTATTTT
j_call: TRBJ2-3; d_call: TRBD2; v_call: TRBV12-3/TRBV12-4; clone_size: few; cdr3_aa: CASSLLAGPADTQYF; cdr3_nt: TGTGCCAGCAGCCTACTAGCGGGACCGGCGGATACGCAGTATTTT
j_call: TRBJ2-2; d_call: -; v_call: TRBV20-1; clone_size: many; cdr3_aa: CSAKAYFTGELFF; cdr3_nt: TGCAGTGCGAAGGCCTACTTCACCGGGGAGCTGTTTTTT
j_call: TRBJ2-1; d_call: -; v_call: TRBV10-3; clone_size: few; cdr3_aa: CAISESIGGPSSYNEQFF; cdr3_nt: TGTGCCATCAGTGAGTCGATCGGGGGCCCGAGCTCCTACAATGAGCAGTTCTTC
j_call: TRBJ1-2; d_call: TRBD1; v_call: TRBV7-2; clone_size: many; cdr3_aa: CASSSRDSLPGGGYTF; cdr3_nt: TGTGCCAGCAGCTCCCGGGACAGCCTCCCGGGGGGTGGCTACACCTTC